Below are 9 T cell receptor beta chains sequenced from a single sample in a study of T cell repertoires in cytomegalovirus infection. TCRdb reanalysed the reads using MiXCR and keeps one entry per CDR3 protein. The data contain 71,000 or so distinct CDR3 sequences, roughly 22% of them singletons. Their antigens remain unidentified. The material sequenced was CD8+ T cells from cultured PBMCs, taken from culture after CMV antigen stimulation. The origin of the receptors is a human donor in good health (CMV status not recorded). Some clones in this sample may be carry-over from other donors' samples.

This clonotype was recorded at least ten times. The chain combines TRBV7-2 with TRBJ1-5; D is unclear. Trimming removed 5 bases from V and 7 bases from J, with 12 bases in between. The germline V gene has CDR1 SGHTA and CDR2 FQGNSA. CDR3 length equals 13 residues. The CDR3 DNA reads as TGTGCCAGCAGCGCCACCCAGGAGCAGCCCCAGCATTTT. Protein sequence: CASSATQEQPQHF.

V gene TRBV6-6 combines with J gene TRBJ2-1; 8 bases match TRBD1. Germline CDR1 MNHNY, CDR2 SVGAGI (reference sequence). The CDR3 has 14 amino acids. With V trimmed by 5 bases and J by 5 bases, 5 bases remained unmatched. CDR3 sequence (DNA): TGTGCCAGCAGTCCCGGACAGGGAAACAATGAGCAGTTCTTC. It codes for CASSPGQGNNEQFF.

The rearrangement joins TRBV12-3 or TRBV12-4 to TRBJ2-7, with 8 bases matching TRBD1. The CDR3 has 12 amino acids. V shed 3 bases, J shed 7 bases, and the junction held 2 bases outside the gene matches. The chain's CDR3 is CASSFTGGEQYF. The CDR3 DNA follows: TGTGCCAGCAGTTTCACAGGGGGAGAGCAGTACTTC.

This clonotype turned up a few times. The V gene is TRBV7-2, the J gene TRBJ1-2; D is unresolved. The germline V and J ends were trimmed by 8 bases and 1 base, with 11 bases remaining between them. CDR1 is SGHTA, CDR2 FQGNSA, per germline. The CDR3 contains 13 residues. The CDR3 DNA reads TGTGCCAGCGATCAACCGGGTAACTATGGCTACACCTTC. Translation: CASDQPGNYGYTF.

This chain joins TRBV11-2 and TRBJ2-7; a weak D match, TRBD1 (6 bases). The ends were cut back, 5 bases at V and 6 bases at J, with 14 bases in the middle. CDR3 size: 13 residues. Germline lookup yields CDR1 SGHAT and CDR2 FQNNGV. The CDR3 DNA sequence: TGTGCCAGCAGCGGACCCACAGGGCCCGAGCAGTACTTC. Amino acid sequence: CASSGPTGPEQYF.

As concerns this clonotype: Compared with germline, one end of the junction differs, possibly owing to a read error. The chain uses TRBV7-7 and TRBJ2-1, with 15 bases matching TRBD2. CDR1 SSHAT and CDR2 FNYEAQ come from the germline V gene (reference sequence). The CDR3 sequence is 15 residues long. For the CDR3, the DNA is TGTGCTAGCAGCCAGGGACTAGCGGGGGGCAATGAGCAGTTCTTC. It codes for CASSQGLAGGNEQFF.

This chain joins TRBV6-2 or TRBV6-3 and TRBJ1-5; D may be TRBD1 (6 bases). Trimming pared 6 bases from V and 4 bases from J, leaving 19 bases between. From germline, CDR1 is MNHEY and CDR2 SVGEGT. The CDR3 runs 16 residues. CDR3 sequence: CASSPGDTPWNQPQHF. CDR3 bases: TGTGCCAGCAGCCCCGGGGACACCCCTTGGAATCAGCCCCAGCATTTT.

The chain employs TRBV7-4 and TRBJ1-2; weak D call: TRBD1 (5 bases). V was trimmed by 3 bases and J by 7 bases, leaving 15 bases between them. Germline CDR1 and CDR2: SGHVT and SQSDAQ. CDR3 length equals 14 residues. The CDR3 DNA reads as TGTGCCAGCAGCTTCCCAACTCCCGGGGGTGGCTACACCTTC. As protein: CASSFPTPGGGYTF. Supplemented by reference TRBV7-4 and TRBJ1-2, the full variable domain reads GAGVSQSPRYKVAKRGRDVALRCDSISGHVTLYWYRQTLGQGSEVLTYSQSDAQRDKSGRPSGRFSAERPERSVSTLKIQRTEQGDSAVYLCASSFPTPGGGYTFGSGTRLTVV.

V is TRBV4-2 and J is TRBJ1-1; no clear D. The CDR3 sequence is 18 residues long. CDR1 is LGHNA and CDR2 is YNFKEQ in the germline V gene. V lost 0 bases and J lost 1, with 18 bases in between. The CDR3 sequence is CASSQDSHKSIPNTEAFF. CDR3 bases: TGTGCCAGCAGCCAAGATTCCCACAAGTCAATTCCGAACACTGAAGCTTTCTTT.